These 18 T cell receptor beta chains were sequenced from one sample in a study of beta chain features in type 1 diabetes. All of the isolated RNA was reverse transcribed, so expressed TCRB transcripts were sequenced. The data were produced by immunoSEQ multiplex PCR, yet TCRdb's version contains in-frame clones alone and is incomplete. The sample consists of hundreds of thousands of clones, 55% to 70% of them appearing once. The source material was naive CD4+ T cells from blood. These receptors originate from a man aged 30 to 45 in good health.

This chain joins TRBV5-1 and TRBJ2-6, with D unclear. The V and J ends lost 3 bases and 0 bases respectively, with 4 bases between them. Germline-derived CDR1 and CDR2 are SGHRS and YFSETQ. The CDR3 length is 14 residues. The CDR3 protein is CASSSNSGANVLTF. Here the CDR3 DNA reads TGCGCCAGCAGCTCGAACTCTGGGGCCAACGTCCTGACTTTC.

The chain carries TRBV6-5 and TRBJ1-4, with D possibly being TRBD1 (6 bases). The CDR3 sequence is 15 residues long. Germline V CDR1 and CDR2: MNHEY, SVGAGI. V lost 6 bases and J lost 8, with 19 bases in between. The CDR3 DNA is TGTGCCAGCAGCCCCCGCGGGACAAAGGCCGAAAAACTGTTTTTT. It translates to CASSPRGTKAEKLFF.

The rearrangement joins TRBV30 to TRBJ2-5; no reliable D call. Trimming removed 4 bases at V and 2 bases at J, with 8 bases between. The CDR3 has 12 amino acids. Germline CDR1 is GTSNPN and CDR2 is SVGIG (reference sequence). DNA for the CDR3: TGTGCCTGGACGGCTACTCAAGAGACCCAGTACTTC. Its protein product is CAWTATQETQYF.

This clone appeared a few times. The rearrangement joins TRBV30 to TRBJ2-3; 13 positions match TRBD2. The V segment lost 0 bases and the J segment 10 bases; nucleotides outside the gene matches: 10. The CDR3 contains 16 residues. Germline V CDR1 and CDR2: GTSNPN, SVGIG (reference sequence). The CDR3 spells CAWSVPGLAGLRSQYF. In DNA, the CDR3 is TGTGCCTGGAGTGTTCCGGGACTAGCGGGACTGAGATCGCAGTATTTT.

This clone was seen only a few times. This rearrangement joins TRBV29-1 to TRBJ1-4; unclear D gene. Trimming cost V 2 bases and J 3 bases, with 10 bases left between them. Germline V lookup: CDR1 SQVTM, CDR2 ANQGSEA. The CDR3 is made up of 14 amino acids. The CDR3 DNA reads as TGCAGCGTTGAAAGTGGCCCGCCTAATGAAAAACTGTTTTTT. Protein sequence: CSVESGPPNEKLFF.

The J gene is TRBJ2-3, the V gene TRBV7-9; the D gene is possibly TRBD2 (5 bases). V dropped 0 bases and J dropped 5 bases, with 15 bases sitting between them. Germline CDR1 reads SEHNR; CDR2 reads FQNEAQ (reference sequence). The length of the CDR3 is 16 residues. CDR3 bases: TGTGCCAGCAGCTTAGCGCGGAATAGCGTGGTAGATACGCAGTATTTT. Translating gives CASSLARNSVVDTQYF.

The chain is built from TRBV11-2 and TRBJ2-3; D perhaps matches TRBD2 (6 bases). Trimming shortened V by 5 bases and J by 4 bases, and 13 bases separated the two germline ends. Per the germline V gene, CDR1 is SGHAT and CDR2 is FQNNGV. The CDR3 consists of 14 residues. The CDR3 reads CASSPRRAPDTQYF. In DNA, the CDR3 is TGTGCCAGCAGCCCTCGGAGGGCCCCAGATACGCAGTATTTT.

This clone turned up a few times. V gene TRBV13 combines with J gene TRBJ2-7; 8 bases align to TRBD2. Germline loops: CDR1 PRHDT, CDR2 FYEKMQ (reference sequence). V was clipped by 0 bases and J by 5 bases; unmatched bases: 9. There are 16 residues in the CDR3. The CDR3 nucleotides read TGTGCCAGCAGCTTAGGCGGGAGGGCCGCAGGGCACGAGCAGTACTTC. Amino acid sequence: CASSLGGRAAGHEQYF.

The V gene is TRBV4-3, the J gene TRBJ2-6; the D gene could be TRBD1 or TRBD2 (5 bases each). Germline V gene sequence: CDR1 LGHNA, CDR2 YSLEER. The CDR3 runs 18 residues. Trimming removed 0 bases at V and 7 bases at J, with 19 bases between. The CDR3 reads CASSQEDLGEGRANVLTF. The CDR3 DNA sequence: TGCGCCAGCAGCCAAGAAGATTTGGGAGAGGGACGAGCCAACGTCCTGACTTTC.

The chain combines TRBV9 with TRBJ2-5; D is perhaps TRBD2 (7 bases). From germline, CDR1 is SGDLS and CDR2 YYNGEE. With 1 base removed from V and 2 bases from J, the gap between germline ends came to 12 bases. The CDR3 has 15 amino acids. The CDR3 spells CASSVQGGGQETQYF. Here the CDR3 DNA reads TGTGCCAGCAGCGTACAGGGAGGGGGACAAGAGACCCAGTACTTC.

The chain uses TRBV29-1 and TRBJ2-3; a possible D gene is TRBD2 (6 bases). The V gene lost 8 bases and the J gene lost 2 bases, with 20 bases spanning the gap. The CDR3 length is 15 residues. Per germline, CDR1 SQVTM and CDR2 ANQGSEA. CDR3: CSLKEGGGITDTQYF. CDR3 bases: TGCAGCCTGAAGGAGGGAGGCGGGATCACAGATACGCAGTATTTT.

V usage is TRBV30 and J usage is TRBJ2-1; D gene unclear. The ends were cut back, 2 bases at V and 10 bases at J, with 12 bases in the middle. This CDR3 has 12 residues. Per germline, CDR1 GTSNPN and CDR2 SVGIG (reference sequence). CDR3 nucleotides: TGTGCCTGGAGTCACACTAAACTCGAGCAGTTCTTC. Encoded protein: CAWSHTKLEQFF.

This clone has only a few counts. V is TRBV15 and J is TRBJ1-4; TRBD1 might be the D (5 bases). CDR1 is LNHNV and CDR2 is YYDKDF in the germline V gene (reference sequence). The CDR3 consists of 15 residues. V gave up 2 bases and J gave up 4 bases, with 11 bases separating them. In DNA form, the CDR3 reads TGTGCCACCAGCAGAACCAGACAGTTTAATGAAAAACTGTTTTTT. This codes for CATSRTRQFNEKLFF.

This clone was counted between two and nine times. The V and J genes are TRBV7-6 and TRBJ2-3; D not certain. V was cut by 0 bases and J by 6 bases, with 7 bases left in between. Germline CDR1 and CDR2: SGHVS and FNYEAQ. The CDR3 loop spans 13 amino acids. The DNA for the CDR3 is TGTGCCAGCAGCTTAGCGTCCCGCGATACGCAGTATTTT. Its translation is CASSLASRDTQYF.

The V gene is TRBV20-1, the J gene TRBJ1-2, with TRBD1 as a possible D gene (5 bases). The CDR3 is made up of 11 amino acids. Between the trimmed V and J ends, which lost 3 bases and 5 bases, there was a span of 7 bases. Looked up from germline, CDR1 is DFQATT and CDR2 is SNEGSKA (reference sequence). CDR3 nucleotide sequence: TGCAGTGCTAGTACAGGATATGGCTACACCTTC. Its translation: CSASTGYGYTF.

V gene TRBV29-1 combines with J gene TRBJ2-2; D is possibly TRBD1 (6 bases). The CDR3 extends over 15 amino acids. CDR1 SQVTM and CDR2 ANQGSEA come from the germline V gene. The ends were cut back, 6 bases at V and 1 base at J, with 15 bases in the middle. Here the CDR3 reads CSVAHRDWNTGELFF. CDR3 DNA sequence: TGCAGCGTGGCTCACAGGGATTGGAACACCGGGGAGCTGTTTTTT.

This clone showed up just a few times. The chain combines TRBV7-9 with TRBJ2-1; D is uncertain. The CDR3 consists of 14 residues. The ends were cut back, 4 bases at V and 2 bases at J, with 9 bases in the middle. Germline values: CDR1 SEHNR, CDR2 FQNEAQ (reference sequence). The CDR3 spells CASSSHRAYNEQFF. The CDR3 region has the DNA TGTGCCAGCAGCTCGCACCGGGCCTACAATGAGCAGTTCTTC. The whole variable domain, remainder taken from reference TRBV7-9 and TRBJ2-1, is DTGVSQNPRHKITKRGQNVTFRCDPISEHNRLYWYRQTLGQGPEFLTYFQNEAQLEKSRLLSDRFSAERPKGSFSTLEIQRTEQGDSAMYLCASSSHRAYNEQFFGPGTRLTVL.

This clone was seen a few times. J is TRBJ2-3 and V is TRBV25-1, with D unclear. Germline CDR1 reads MGHDK; CDR2 reads SYGVNS. CDR3 length: 14 residues. V shed 3 bases and J shed 4 bases, with 11 bases lying between them. The CDR3 loop is CASSDSGQADTQYF. The CDR3, as DNA: TGTGCCAGCAGTGACTCGGGTCAGGCAGATACGCAGTATTTT.